This T cell receptor (beta chain) was identified during a study of T cells after somatic rescue of genetic block. J was trimmed by 4 bases and V by 1 base; bases with no gene match: 6. The CDR3 contains 15 residues. Per the germline V gene, CDR1 is LGHNT and CDR2 is FRNRAP. Using immunoSEQ multiplex PCR, the repertoire was profiled, and TCRdb retains in-frame clones only, with some absent. The table lists over 55,000 clones, roughly 94% of them singletons. This receptor was taken from a man aged 35 to 55. Input material: peripheral blood mononuclear cells (PBMCs). V is TRBV12-5 and J is TRBJ1-1, with TRBD1 identical over 7 bases. The CDR3 spells CASGLGQGGATEAFF. The CDR3 DNA is TGTGCTAGTGGTTTGGGACAGGGTGGCGCCACTGAAGCTTTCTTT. The entire variable domain, with the rest obtained from reference TRBV12-5 and TRBJ1-1, is as follows: DARVTQTPRHKVTEMGQEVTMRCQPILGHNTVFWYRQTMMQGLELLAYFRNRAPLDDSGMPKDRFSAEMPDATLATLKIQPSEPRDSAVYFCASGLGQGGATEAFFGQGTRLTVV.